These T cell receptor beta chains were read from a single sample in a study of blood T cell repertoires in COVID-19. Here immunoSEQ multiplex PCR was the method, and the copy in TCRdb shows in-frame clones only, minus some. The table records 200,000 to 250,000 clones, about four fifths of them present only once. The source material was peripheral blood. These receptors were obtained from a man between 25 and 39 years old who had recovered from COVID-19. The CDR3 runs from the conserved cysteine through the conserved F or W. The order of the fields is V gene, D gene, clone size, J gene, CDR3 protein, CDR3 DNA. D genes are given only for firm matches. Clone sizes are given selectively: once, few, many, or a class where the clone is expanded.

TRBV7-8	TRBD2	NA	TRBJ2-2	CASSPARGAQIGELFF	TGTGCCAGCAGCCCAGCGCGGGGGGCGCAGATCGGGGAGCTGTTTTTT
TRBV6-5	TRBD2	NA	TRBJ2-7	CASSYSASGVSPEQYF	TGTGCCAGCAGTTACTCGGCTAGCGGGGTATCACCCGAGCAGTACTTC
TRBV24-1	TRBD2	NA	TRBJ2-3	CATSDGSGGPGTDTQYF	TGTGCCACCAGTGATGGAAGCGGGGGGCCCGGCACAGATACGCAGTATTTT
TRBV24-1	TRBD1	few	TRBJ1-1	CATSERQGAQSEAFF	TGTGCCACCAGTGAGAGACAGGGGGCGCAGTCTGAAGCTTTCTTT
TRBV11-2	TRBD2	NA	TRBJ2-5	CASSHGGWPQYF	TGTGCCAGCAGCCACGGGGGGTGGCCCCAGTACTTC
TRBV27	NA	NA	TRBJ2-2	CASPKTLTGSGTGELFF	TGTGCCAGCCCTAAAACCTTGACAGGCTCTGGCACCGGGGAGCTGTTTTTT
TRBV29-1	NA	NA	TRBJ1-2	CSVGRDGYTF	TGCAGCGTCGGGCGGGATGGCTACACCTTC
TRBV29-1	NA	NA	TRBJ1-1	CSVAFRGNTEAFF	TGCAGCGTTGCGTTTCGGGGGAACACTGAAGCTTTCTTT
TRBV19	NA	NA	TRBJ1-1	CASSLQGTDTEAFF	TGTGCCAGTAGTCTTCAGGGTACCGACACTGAAGCTTTCTTT
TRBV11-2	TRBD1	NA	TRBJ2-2	CASRIPGQGFNTGELFF	TGTGCCAGCAGAATCCCGGGACAGGGTTTCAACACCGGGGAGCTGTTTTTT
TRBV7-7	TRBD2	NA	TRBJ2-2	CASSRSGGNTGELFF	TGTGCCAGCAGCCGGTCGGGAGGGAACACCGGGGAGCTGTTTTTT
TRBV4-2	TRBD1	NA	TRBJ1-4	CASSFFRDRGPNEKLFF	TGTGCCAGCAGCTTTTTCCGGGACAGGGGCCCTAATGAAAAACTGTTTTTT
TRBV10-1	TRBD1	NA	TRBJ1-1	CASSERYRGQAFF	TGCGCCAGCAGTGAGCGGTACAGGGGGCAAGCTTTCTTT
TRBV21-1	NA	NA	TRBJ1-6	CASSKATGSRSYNSPLHF	TGTGCCAGCAGCAAAGCGACAGGGTCCAGGTCCTATAATTCACCCCTCCACTTT
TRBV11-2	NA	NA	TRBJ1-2	CASRQNRDNYGYTF	TGTGCCAGCAGACAAAACAGGGATAACTATGGCTACACCTTC
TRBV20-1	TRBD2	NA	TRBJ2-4	CSASPTSGRAKNIQYF	TGCAGTGCTAGTCCGACTAGCGGGAGAGCCAAAAACATTCAGTACTTC
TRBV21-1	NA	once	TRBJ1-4	CASRIDSTLEEKLFF	TGTGCCAGCAGGATAGACAGTACTTTAGAGGAAAAACTGTTTTTT
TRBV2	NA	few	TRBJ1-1	CASTSSNTEAFF	TGTGCCAGCACTTCAAGCAACACTGAAGCTTTCTTT
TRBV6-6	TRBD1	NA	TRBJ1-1	CASSKNQGGHTEAFF	TGTGCCAGCAGCAAGAATCAGGGGGGCCACACTGAAGCTTTCTTT
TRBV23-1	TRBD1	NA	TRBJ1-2	CASSQFGAGTANLNYGYTF	TGCGCCAGCAGTCAATTCGGGGCCGGGACAGCAAACCTCAACTATGGCTACACCTTC
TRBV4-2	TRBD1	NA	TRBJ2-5	CASAPLQGIGETQYF	TGTGCCAGCGCCCCTCTACAGGGGATAGGAGAGACCCAGTACTTC
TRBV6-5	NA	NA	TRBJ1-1	CASFTDTFEAFF	TGTGCCAGTTTTACAGACACATTTGAAGCTTTCTTT
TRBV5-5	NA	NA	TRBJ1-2	CASSGGAASAYGYTF	TGTGCCAGCAGCGGCGGGGCAGCTTCTGCCTATGGCTACACCTTC
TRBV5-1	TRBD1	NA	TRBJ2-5	CASSRDRGWETQYF	TGCGCCAGCAGCAGAGACAGGGGTTGGGAGACCCAGTACTTC
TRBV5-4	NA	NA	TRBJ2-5	CASSLMSGQETQYF	TGTGCCAGCAGCTTGATGTCGGGACAAGAGACCCAGTACTTC
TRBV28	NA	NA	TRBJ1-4	CASSHNEKLFF	TGTGCCAGCTCACACAATGAAAAACTGTTTTTT
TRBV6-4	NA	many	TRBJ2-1	CASARDSEINEQFF	TGTGCCAGCGCACGAGACTCGGAAATCAATGAGCAGTTCTTC
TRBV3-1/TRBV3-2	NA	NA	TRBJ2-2	CASSRGGTGELFF	TGTGCCAGCAGCCGGGGAGGTACCGGGGAGCTGTTTTTT
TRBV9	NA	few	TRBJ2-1	CASSRGSMNNEQFF	TGTGCCAGCTCTCGGGGTTCAATGAACAATGAGCAGTTCTTC
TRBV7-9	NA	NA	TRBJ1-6	CASSFSSPLHF	TGTGCCAGCAGCTTTAGTTCACCCCTCCACTTT
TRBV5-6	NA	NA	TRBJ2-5	CASSLARETQYF	TGTGCCAGCAGCTTGGCCCGTGAGACCCAGTACTTC
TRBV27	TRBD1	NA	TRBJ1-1	CASSPGTGGRYAEAFF	TGTGCCAGCAGTCCGGGGACAGGGGGCCGATACGCTGAAGCTTTCTTT
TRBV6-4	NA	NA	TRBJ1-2	CASRDGSYGYTF	TGTGCCAGCCGAGACGGGAGTTATGGCTACACCTTC
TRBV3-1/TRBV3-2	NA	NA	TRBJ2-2	CASSQTSGLFPGELFF	TGTGCCAGCAGCCAAACCTCCGGACTATTCCCAGGGGAGCTGTTTTTT
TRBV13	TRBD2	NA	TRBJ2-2	CASSLGRGGDTGELFF	TGTGCCAGCAGCTTAGGACGGGGGGGCGACACCGGGGAGCTGTTTTTT
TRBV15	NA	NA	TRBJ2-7	CATSRPPGQNYEQYF	TGTGCCACCAGCAGACCCCCCGGACAGAACTACGAGCAGTACTTC
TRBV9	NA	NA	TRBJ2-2	CASSRDTLGELFF	TGTGCCAGCAGCCGGGACACTTTGGGGGAGCTGTTTTTT
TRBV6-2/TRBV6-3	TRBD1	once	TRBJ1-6	CASSLDREPADSPLHF	TGTGCCAGCAGCCTCGACAGGGAACCGGCAGATTCACCCCTCCACTTT
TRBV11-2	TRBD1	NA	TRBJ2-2	CASSSYRGSRRTGELFF	TGTGCCAGCAGCTCTTACAGGGGGTCAAGGAGAACCGGGGAGCTGTTTTTT
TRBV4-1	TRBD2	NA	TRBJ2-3	CASSQGGASTDTQYF	TGCGCCAGCAGCCAGGGAGGGGCTAGCACAGATACGCAGTATTTT
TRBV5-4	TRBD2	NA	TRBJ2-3	CASSPTFGLAASTDTQYF	TGTGCCAGCAGCCCAACCTTCGGACTAGCGGCGAGCACAGATACGCAGTATTTT
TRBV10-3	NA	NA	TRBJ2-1	CAISGASRGQFF	TGTGCCATCAGTGGTGCTAGCAGGGGGCAGTTCTTC
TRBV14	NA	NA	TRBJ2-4	CASSQEGEWDIQYF	TGTGCCAGCAGCCAAGAAGGGGAATGGGACATTCAGTACTTC
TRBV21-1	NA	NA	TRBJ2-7	CASSKRDGLAFSYEQYF	TGTGCCAGCAGCAAACGGGACGGACTAGCGTTTTCCTACGAGCAGTACTTC
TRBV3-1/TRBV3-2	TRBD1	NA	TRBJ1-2	CASSPGTGRYYGYTF	TGTGCCAGCAGCCCCGGGACAGGAAGATACTATGGCTACACCTTC
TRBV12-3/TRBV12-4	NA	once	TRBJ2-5	CASGRGETQYF	TGTGCCAGCGGCCGCGGGGAGACCCAGTACTTC
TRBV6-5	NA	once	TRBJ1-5	CASRPGSNQPQHF	TGTGCCAGCAGGCCCGGGAGTAATCAGCCCCAGCATTTT
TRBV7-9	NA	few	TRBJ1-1	CASSWLQLNTEAFF	TGTGCCAGCAGCTGGCTCCAGTTGAACACTGAAGCTTTCTTT
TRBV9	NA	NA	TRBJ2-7	CASSAAPISQGYEQYF	TGTGCCAGCAGCGCGGCTCCTATATCGCAGGGGTACGAGCAGTACTTC
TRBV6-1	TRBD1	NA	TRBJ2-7	CASSVNRGRYFSYEQYF	TGTGCCAGCAGTGTGAACAGGGGGAGGTATTTCTCCTACGAGCAGTACTTC
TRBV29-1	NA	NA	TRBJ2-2	CSVKAPSPVTGELFF	TGCAGCGTGAAAGCCCCTAGCCCCGTTACCGGGGAGCTGTTTTTT
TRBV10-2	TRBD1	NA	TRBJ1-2	CASSESGTGSNYGYTF	TGCGCCAGCAGTGAGTCCGGGACAGGTTCTAACTATGGCTACACCTTC
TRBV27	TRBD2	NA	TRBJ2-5	CASRSLAGETQYF	TGTGCCAGCAGGTCCCTAGCGGGGGAGACCCAGTACTTC
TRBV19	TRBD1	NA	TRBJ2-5	CASRAGTGGEETQYF	TGTGCCAGTAGAGCCGGGACAGGCGGTGAAGAGACCCAGTACTTC
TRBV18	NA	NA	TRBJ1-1	CASSPSRGATEAFF	TGTGCCAGCTCACCTAGCAGGGGTGCCACTGAAGCTTTCTTT
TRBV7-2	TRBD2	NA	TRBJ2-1	CASSLMQGGYEQFF	TGTGCCAGCAGCTTAATGCAGGGAGGGTATGAGCAGTTCTTC
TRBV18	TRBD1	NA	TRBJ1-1	CASSPRQGKDTEAFF	TGTGCCAGCTCGCCCAGACAGGGAAAGGACACTGAAGCTTTCTTT
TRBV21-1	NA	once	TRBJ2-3	CASSNGTSGVVDTQYF	TGTGCCAGCAGCAACGGGACTAGCGGGGTTGTAGATACGCAGTATTTT
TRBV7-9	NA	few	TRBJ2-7	CASSLRHHYEQYF	TGTGCCAGCAGCTTGCGACACCACTACGAGCAGTACTTC